This TCR beta chain appears in the sequencing data of a study of cytomegalovirus exposure and HLA in healthy donors. On the study more broadly: HLA-typed donors were the source of about 85 million unique TCRs held in an early data release.

Researchers ran the PCR with 60 Vbeta and 13 Jbeta primers. The assay was immunoSEQ multiplex PCR, and TCRdb's table has in-frame clones only and misses some. Its clone listing holds 55,000 to 80,000 clones. Nominal health characterized the donors when sampled, though unrecorded immune exposures were likely. This CDR3 spans 13 amino acids. Germline CDR1 is KGHSH and CDR2 is LQKENI. The V and J ends lost 6 bases and 0 bases respectively, with 8 bases between them. The receptor's source is a man aged 35 to 55 in good health and CMV-seronegative. This chain joins TRBV18 and TRBJ2-5; D is possibly TRBD1 (6 bases). Sequences were obtained from PBMCs. CDR3 nucleotide sequence: TGTGCCAGCTCGACAGGCCACCAAGAGACCCAGTACTTC. As protein: CASSTGHQETQYF.